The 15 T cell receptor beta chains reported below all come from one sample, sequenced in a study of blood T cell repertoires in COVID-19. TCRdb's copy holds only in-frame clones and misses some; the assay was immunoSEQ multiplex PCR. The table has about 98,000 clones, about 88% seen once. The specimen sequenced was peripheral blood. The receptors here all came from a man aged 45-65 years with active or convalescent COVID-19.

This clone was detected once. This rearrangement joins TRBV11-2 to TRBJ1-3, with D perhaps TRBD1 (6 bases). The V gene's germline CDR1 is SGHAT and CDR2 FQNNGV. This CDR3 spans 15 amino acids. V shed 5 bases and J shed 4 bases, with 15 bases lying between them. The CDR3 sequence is CASSPDRTGGNTIYF. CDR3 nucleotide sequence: TGTGCCAGCAGCCCCGACAGGACCGGGGGAAACACCATATATTTT.

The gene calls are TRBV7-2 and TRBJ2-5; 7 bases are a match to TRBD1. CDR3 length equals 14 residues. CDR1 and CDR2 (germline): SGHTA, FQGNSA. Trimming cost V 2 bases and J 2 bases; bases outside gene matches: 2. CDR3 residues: CASSLRDRQETQYF. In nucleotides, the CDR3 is TGTGCCAGCAGCTTACGGGACAGACAAGAGACCCAGTACTTC.

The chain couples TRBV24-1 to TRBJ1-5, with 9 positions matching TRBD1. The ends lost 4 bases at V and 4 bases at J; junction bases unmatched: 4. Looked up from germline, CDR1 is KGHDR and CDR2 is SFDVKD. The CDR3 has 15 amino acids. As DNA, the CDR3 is TGTGCCACCAGTGACCGACAGGGGGGAAATCAGCCCCAGCATTTT. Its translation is CATSDRQGGNQPQHF.

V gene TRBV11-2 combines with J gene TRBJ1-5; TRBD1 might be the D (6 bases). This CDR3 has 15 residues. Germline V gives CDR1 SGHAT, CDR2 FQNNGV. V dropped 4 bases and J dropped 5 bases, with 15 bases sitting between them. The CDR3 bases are TGTGCCAGCAGCTCTCAGGGCGGGGGCCATCAGCCCCAGCATTTT. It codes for CASSSQGGGHQPQHF.

CDR3 region: CASSGATGPNYGYTF. Here the CDR3 DNA reads TGTGCCAGCAGCGGGGCGACAGGGCCCAACTATGGCTACACCTTC. The chain links TRBV6-4 to TRBJ1-2; 7 nucleotides line up with TRBD1. This CDR3 is built from 15 residues. V gave up 6 bases and J gave up 2 bases; unmatched junction bases: 9. CDR1 is MRHNA, CDR2 SNTAGT, per germline.

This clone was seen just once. CDR3 protein: CASSEGSGISVNYGYTF. DNA for the CDR3: TGTGCCAGCAGTGAAGGATCCGGGATCTCAGTTAACTATGGCTACACCTTC. The rearrangement uses TRBV25-1 and TRBJ1-2, with D unresolved. Germline V lookup: CDR1 MGHDK, CDR2 SYGVNS. V was clipped by 2 bases and J by 1 base, with 17 bases between them. The CDR3 totals 17 residues.

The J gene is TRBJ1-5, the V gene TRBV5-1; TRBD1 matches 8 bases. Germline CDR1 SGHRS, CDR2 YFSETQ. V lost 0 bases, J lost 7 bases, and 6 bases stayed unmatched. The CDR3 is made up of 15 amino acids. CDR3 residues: CASSLAPGGEQPQHF. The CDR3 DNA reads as TGCGCCAGCAGCTTGGCCCCAGGGGGCGAACAGCCCCAGCATTTT.

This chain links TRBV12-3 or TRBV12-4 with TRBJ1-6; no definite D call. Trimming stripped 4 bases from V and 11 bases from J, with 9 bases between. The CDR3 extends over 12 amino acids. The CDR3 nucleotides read TGTGCCAGCAGTTCTTACTTTCCACCCCTCCACTTT. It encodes CASSSYFPPLHF.

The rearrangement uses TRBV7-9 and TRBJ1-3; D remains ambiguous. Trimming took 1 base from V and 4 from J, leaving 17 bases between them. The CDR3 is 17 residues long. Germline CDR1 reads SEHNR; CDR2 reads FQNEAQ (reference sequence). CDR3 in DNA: TGTGCCAGCAGCTTAGAAGGCGGGAAGTTTGCCGGAAACACCATATATTTT. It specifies CASSLEGGKFAGNTIYF.

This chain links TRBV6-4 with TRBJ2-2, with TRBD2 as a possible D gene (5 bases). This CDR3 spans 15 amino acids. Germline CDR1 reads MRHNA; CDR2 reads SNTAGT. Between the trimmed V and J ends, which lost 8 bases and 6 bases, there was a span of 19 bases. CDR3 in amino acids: CASRRGSFEAGELFF. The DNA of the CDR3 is TGTGCCAGCCGTCGGGGTTCTTTCGAAGCCGGGGAGCTGTTTTTT.

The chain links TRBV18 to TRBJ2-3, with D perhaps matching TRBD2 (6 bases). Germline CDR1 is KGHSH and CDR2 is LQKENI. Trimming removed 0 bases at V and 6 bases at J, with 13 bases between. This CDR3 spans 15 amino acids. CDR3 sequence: CASSPPGLGGDTQYF. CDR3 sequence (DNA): TGTGCCAGCTCACCACCGGGCTTGGGGGGTGATACGCAGTATTTT.

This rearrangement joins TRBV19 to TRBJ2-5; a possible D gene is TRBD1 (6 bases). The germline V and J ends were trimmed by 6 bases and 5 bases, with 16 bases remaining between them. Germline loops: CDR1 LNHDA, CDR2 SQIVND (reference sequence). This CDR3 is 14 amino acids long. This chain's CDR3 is CASSSRGDRETQYF. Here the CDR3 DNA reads TGTGCCAGTAGCTCCAGGGGAGATAGGGAGACCCAGTACTTC.

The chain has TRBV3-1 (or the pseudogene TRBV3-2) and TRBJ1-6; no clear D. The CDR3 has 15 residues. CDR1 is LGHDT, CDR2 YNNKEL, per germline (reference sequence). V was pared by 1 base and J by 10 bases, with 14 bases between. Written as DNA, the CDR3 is TGTGCCAGCAGCCAAGCCGAGGCCGGCGAATCACCCCTCCACTTT. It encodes CASSQAEAGESPLHF.

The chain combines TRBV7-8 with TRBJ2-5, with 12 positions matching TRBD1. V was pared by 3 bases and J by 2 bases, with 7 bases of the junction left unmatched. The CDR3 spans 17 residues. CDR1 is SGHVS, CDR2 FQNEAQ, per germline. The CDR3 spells CASSLGTGGAKQETQYF. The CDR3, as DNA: TGTGCCAGCAGCTTGGGGACAGGGGGCGCGAAGCAAGAGACCCAGTACTTC. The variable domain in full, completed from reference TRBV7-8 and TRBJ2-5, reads GAGVSQSPRYKVAKRGQDVALRCDPISGHVSLFWYQQALGQGPEFLTYFQNEAQLDKSGLPSDRFFAERPEGSVSTLKIQRTQQEDSAVYLCASSLGTGGAKQETQYFGPGTRLLVL.

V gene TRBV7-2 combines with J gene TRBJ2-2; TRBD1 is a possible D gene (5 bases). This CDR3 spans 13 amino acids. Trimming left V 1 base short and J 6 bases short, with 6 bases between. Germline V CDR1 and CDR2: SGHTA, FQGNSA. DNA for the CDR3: TGTGCCAGCAGCTTAGTAGGGGCCGGGGAGCTGTTTTTT. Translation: CASSLVGAGELFF.